This T cell receptor beta chain was recovered during a study of blood T cell repertoires in COVID-19. Profiling relied on immunoSEQ multiplex PCR, and the TCRdb table lists in-frame clones only, not all of them. The profile shows a few hundred thousand clones, approximately 90% of them singletons. The V gene's germline CDR1 is LGHNA and CDR2 YSLEER. The CDR3 length is 15 residues. Trimming at V came to 1 base and at J to 7 bases, leaving 6 bases not matched to a gene. The sample was peripheral blood. The rearrangement links TRBV4-3 to TRBJ2-7; 11 bases agree with TRBD1. The clonotype originates from a man between 18 and 35 years old with active or convalescent COVID-19. The CDR3 DNA reads as TGCGCCAGCAGCCAAGCTAGGACAGGGGGCAGGGAGCAGTACTTC. Protein sequence: CASSQARTGGREQYF.